Each of the 16 T cell receptor beta chains below was sequenced from the same sample in a study of monozygotic twins with inflammatory bowel disease. TCRdb reprocessed the 5' RACE reads; each CDR3 protein has one entry and no DNA is given. The table for this sample gives roughly 100,000 distinct CDR3 sequences. Specimen: blood. These receptors originate from a human donor with ulcerative colitis or Crohn's disease, or a healthy co-twin of an affected twin (not recorded which).

V and J are TRBV25-1 and TRBJ2-2; TCRdb gives TRBD1 as the D gene, but with no DNA this cannot be confirmed. This CDR3 is built from 12 residues. Germline CDR1 MGHDK, CDR2 SYGVNS. CDR3 residues: CASGRTGGELFF.

The CDR3 loop reads CASSLLTGAYEQYF. The chain is built from TRBV3-1 and TRBJ2-7; TCRdb picks TRBD1, but there is no DNA to check that call. CDR1 LGHDT and CDR2 YNNKEL come from the germline V gene (reference sequence). The CDR3 totals 14 residues.

The chain has TRBV7-9 and TRBJ2-1; the D call of TRBD1 rests on TCRdb alone, since no DNA is present to check it. The CDR3 totals 14 residues. The germline CDR1 and CDR2 sequences are SEHNR and FQNEAQ (reference sequence). The CDR3 loop reads CASSFLRMGDEQFF. The full variable domain, with the rest looked up from reference TRBV7-9 and TRBJ2-1, is DTGVSQNPRHKITKRGQNVTFRCDPISEHNRLYWYRQTLGQGPEFLTYFQNEAQLEKSRLLSDRFSAERPKGSFSTLEIQRTEQGDSAMYLCASSFLRMGDEQFFGPGTRLTVL.

The CDR3: CASSPLDSEKLFF. The genes are TRBV18 and TRBJ1-4; without DNA, the TCRdb call of TRBD1 cannot be checked. This CDR3 spans 13 amino acids. CDR1 is KGHSH, CDR2 LQKENI, per germline.

The CDR3 here is CACNGQFNVETQYF. J is TRBJ2-5 and V is TRBV6-1. The CDR3 contains 14 residues. CDR1 and CDR2 (germline): MNHNS, SASEGT.

This CDR3 is CASSWGLVASNEQFF. The chain recombines TRBV5-1 with TRBJ2-1; the D gene TCRdb calls, TRBD2, cannot be checked with no DNA. The CDR3 spans 15 residues. Germline V gene sequence: CDR1 SGHRS, CDR2 YFSETQ.

The V call is TRBV7-9, the J call TRBJ1-1. The CDR3 has 11 residues. Germline values: CDR1 SEHNR, CDR2 FQNEAQ (reference sequence). This chain's CDR3 is CASSYESEAFF.

J is TRBJ1-1 and V is TRBV5-1; TCRdb selects TRBD1, and the lack of DNA leaves this call unchecked. The CDR3 length is 16 residues. Germline CDR1 reads SGHRS; CDR2 reads YFSETQ. This CDR3 reads CASSKRTGGEGTEAFF.

The V call is TRBV12-3 or TRBV12-4, the J call TRBJ2-3; TCRdb's D gene call, TRBD1, goes unchecked for lack of DNA. The CDR3 loop spans 15 amino acids. This CDR3 is CASSLAGALTDTQYF.

This chain connects TRBV7-3 to TRBJ1-4. The CDR3 contains 15 residues. CDR1 SGHTA and CDR2 FQGTGA come from the germline V gene. CDR3 in amino acids: CASSLMSGSNEKLFF.

The gene calls are TRBV12-3 or TRBV12-4 and TRBJ1-2. The CDR3 length is 14 residues. The CDR3 sequence: CASSLAVAVYGYTF.

The chain combines TRBV12-3 or TRBV12-4 with TRBJ2-7; TCRdb gives TRBD2 as the D gene, but with no DNA this cannot be confirmed. The CDR3 contains 11 residues. The chain's CDR3 is CAAGGLYEQYF.

The gene calls are TRBV11-2 and TRBJ2-7; absent DNA, TCRdb's TRBD1 call cannot be checked. The CDR3 runs to 13 residues. The germline V gene encodes CDR1 SGHAT and CDR2 FQNNGV. CDR3 sequence reads: CASSLEHGAEQYF.

The chain's CDR3 is CASRGTDSYEQYF. The rearrangement links TRBV7-2 to TRBJ2-7; TCRdb's D call of TRBD1 is untestable without DNA. The germline CDR1 and CDR2 sequences are SGHTA and FQGNSA. CDR3 length: 13 residues.

The V and J genes are TRBV12-3 or TRBV12-4 and TRBJ2-5; TCRdb selects TRBD2, and the lack of DNA leaves this call unchecked. This CDR3 comprises 16 residues. The CDR3 here is CASSFETSGGKETQYF.

This chain connects TRBV28 to TRBJ2-7; TCRdb designates TRBD2, a call that cannot be tested without DNA. There are 16 residues in the CDR3. Germline loops: CDR1 MDHEN, CDR2 SYDVKM. The CDR3 spells CASSLATSGNSYEQYF.